This T cell receptor beta chain was sequenced for a study of OX40 agonist ivuxolimab in advanced cancers. There are 18 residues in the CDR3. Germline lookup yields CDR1 SGHNT and CDR2 YYREEE (reference sequence). The ends lost 3 bases at V and 3 bases at J; junction bases unmatched: 12. Only in-frame clones appear in the TCRdb table, and some are missing; sequencing was by immunoSEQ multiplex PCR. Of tens of thousands of clones in the sample, around 87% were seen once. Sampling of blood occurred at baseline, cycle 4 day 1, and cycle 7 day 1. This sample comprised CD4+ or CD8+ T cells sorted from blood, obtained in a trial of the OX40 agonist ivuxolimab. The chain combines TRBV5-4 with TRBJ2-3; 11 bases fit TRBD2. The clonotype was recovered from an adult with an advanced solid tumor such as melanoma, head and neck, liver or kidney cancer. The DNA for the CDR3 is TGTGCCAGCAGCTCCCCCCTAGGTAGCGGGAGGGGGACAGATACGCAGTATTTT. This codes for CASSSPLGSGRGTDTQYF.